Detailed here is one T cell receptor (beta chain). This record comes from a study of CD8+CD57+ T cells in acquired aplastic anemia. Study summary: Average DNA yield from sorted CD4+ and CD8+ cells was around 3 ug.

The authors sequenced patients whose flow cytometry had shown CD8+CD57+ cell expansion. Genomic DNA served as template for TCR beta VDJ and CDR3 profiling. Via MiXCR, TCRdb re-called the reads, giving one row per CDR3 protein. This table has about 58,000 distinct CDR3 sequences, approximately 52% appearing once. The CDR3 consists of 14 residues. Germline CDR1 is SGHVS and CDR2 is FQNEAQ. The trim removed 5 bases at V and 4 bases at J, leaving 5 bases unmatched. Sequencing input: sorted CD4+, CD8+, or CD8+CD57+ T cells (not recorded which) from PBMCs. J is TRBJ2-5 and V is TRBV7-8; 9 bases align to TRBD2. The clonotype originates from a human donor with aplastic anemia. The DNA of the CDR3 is TGTGCCAGCAGCGTGGGACTAGCCGTAGAGACCCAGTACTTC. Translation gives CASSVGLAVETQYF. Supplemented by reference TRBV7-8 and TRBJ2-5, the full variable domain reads GAGVSQSPRYKVAKRGQDVALRCDPISGHVSLFWYQQALGQGPEFLTYFQNEAQLDKSGLPSDRFFAERPEGSVSTLKIQRTQQEDSAVYLCASSVGLAVETQYFGPGTRLLVL.